The 30 T cell receptor beta chains below all came from one sample that was sequenced in a study of glioma-infiltrating T cells. TCR alpha and beta CDR3 regions were amplified from RNA using iRepertoire nested multiplex PCR. TCRdb reprocessed the multiplex PCR reads via MiXCR and lists one record per CDR3 protein. The sample lists over 140,000 distinct CDR3 sequences, about two fifths occurring once. Sequenced sample: glioma tissue, nonneoplastic brain tissue, or PBMCs (not recorded which). The receptors were gathered from a human donor with low-grade glioma or glioblastoma, undergoing nonglioma brain surgery, or in good health (not recorded which).

The chain joins TRBV6-1 to TRBJ2-3; D is unclear. There are 12 residues in the CDR3. Germline-derived CDR1 and CDR2 are MNHNS and SASEGT. V gave up 7 bases and J gave up 5 bases, with 10 bases separating them. CDR3 coding DNA: TGTGCCAGCACCCAGATCGGAGATACGCAGTATTTT. Translation: CASTQIGDTQYF.

In nucleotides, the CDR3 is TGTGCCAGCAGTCAGCGGGGGGCCTCCTACAATGAGCAGTTCTTC. Amino acids: CASSQRGASYNEQFF. This chain connects TRBV12-3 or TRBV12-4 to TRBJ2-1, with 9 bases that match TRBD2. With V trimmed by 5 bases and J by 0 bases, 2 bases remained unmatched. This CDR3 region has 15 residues.

This chain uses TRBV6-2 or TRBV6-3 with TRBJ2-7; 10 bases line up with TRBD2. V shed 0 bases and J 4 bases; nucleotides not matched to a gene: 0. The CDR3 consists of 14 residues. CDR1 is MNHEY, CDR2 SVGEGT, per germline. The CDR3 loop reads CASSYSTSGYEQYF. In DNA, the CDR3 is TGTGCCAGCAGTTACTCGACTAGCGGGTACGAGCAGTACTTC.

The table lists this clonotype with a few counts. The CDR3 protein is CASGISRSPYEQYF. The CDR3 nucleotides are TGTGCCAGTGGTATCTCCCGCTCTCCCTACGAGCAGTACTTC. J is TRBJ2-7 and V is TRBV28; D is ambiguous. There are 14 residues in the CDR3. V shed 9 bases and J shed 2 bases, with 17 bases lying between them. Per germline, CDR1 MDHEN and CDR2 SYDVKM.

The V and J genes are TRBV7-2 and TRBJ2-5; 11 bases align to TRBD2. The germline V gene has CDR1 SGHTA and CDR2 FQGNSA. The CDR3 sequence is 17 residues long. V shed 4 bases, J shed 5 bases, and the junction held 12 bases outside the gene matches. CDR3 sequence: CASSSMDSGGAGETQYF. CDR3 sequence (DNA): TGTGCCAGCAGCTCCATGGATAGCGGGGGGGCCGGGGAGACCCAGTACTTC.

In its sample, this clonotype was seen a few times. The chain has TRBV6-6 and TRBJ2-3, with 13 bases identical to TRBD2. The ends lost 2 bases at V and 6 bases at J; junction bases unmatched: 2. The germline CDR1 and CDR2 sequences are MNHNY and SVGAGI (reference sequence). This CDR3 has 15 residues. The CDR3 loop is CASSYGTSGADTQYF. The CDR3 coding sequence is TGTGCCAGCAGTTACGGGACTAGCGGGGCCGATACGCAGTATTTT.

For the CDR3, the DNA is TGTGCCAGCAGTTACGCGGGAGGGTACTACGAGCAGTACTTC. Its translation is CASSYAGGYYEQYF. V gene TRBV6-5 combines with J gene TRBJ2-7; 9 nucleotides agree with TRBD2. The J segment lost 3 bases and the V segment lost 2 bases, leaving 2 bases of the junction unmatched. In germline, CDR1 is MNHEY, CDR2 SVGAGI. This CDR3 has 14 residues.

This clonotype was seen more than once but under ten times. This CDR3 reads CASSAAGTVEEKLFF. For the CDR3, the DNA is TGTGCCAGCAGTGCCGCAGGGACTGTGGAAGAAAAACTGTTTTTT. The V and J genes are TRBV25-1 and TRBJ1-4; D is possibly TRBD1 (5 bases). Germline assignment: CDR1 MGHDK and CDR2 SYGVNS. The germline V and J ends were trimmed by 4 bases and 8 bases, with 17 bases remaining between them. The CDR3 runs 15 residues.

Notes on this clonotype: A junction boundary mismatches the germline segment, possibly from a read error. The chain employs TRBV4-1 and TRBJ2-1, with 10 bases identical to TRBD2. CDR3 length: 15 amino acids. Germline V CDR1 and CDR2: MGHRA, YSYEKL. As DNA, the CDR3 is TGCGCCAGCAGCCAAGGGACTAGCGGATACAATGAGCAGCTCTTC. Encoded protein: CASSQGTSGYNEQLF.

The chain's CDR3 is CASSYPQGIRTRPYEQYF. The CDR3 DNA follows: TGTGCCAGCAGTTACCCTCAGGGTATCCGGACTAGGCCCTACGAGCAGTACTTC. The V and J genes are TRBV6-2 or TRBV6-3 and TRBJ2-7; 7 nucleotides line up with TRBD2. Germline V gives CDR1 MNHEY, CDR2 SVGEGT. Unmatched junction bases numbered 15, after V lost 2 bases and J lost 2 bases. This CDR3 is built from 18 residues.

This clonotype was seen repeatedly, ten times or more. The CDR3 DNA reads as TGTGCCAGCAGGGGTCGACAGGGGAATTCACCCCTCCACTTT. Translating it yields CASRGRQGNSPLHF. The chain joins TRBV6-1 to TRBJ1-6; 8 positions match TRBD1. Looked up from germline, CDR1 is MNHNS and CDR2 is SASEGT. This CDR3 has 14 residues. The junction had 5 bases not matched to a gene; V was cut back by 6 bases and J by 7 bases.

This chain connects TRBV6-5 to TRBJ1-1; the D gene is possibly TRBD1 (5 bases). The germline V gene has CDR1 MNHEY and CDR2 SVGAGI. The V end was cut by 2 bases, the J end by 6 bases, with 10 bases between. The CDR3 totals 13 residues. DNA for the CDR3: TGTGCCAGCAGTTACGGACTAGGGGCTGAAGCTTTCTTT. Residues: CASSYGLGAEAFF.

This clonotype was counted many times. V and J are TRBV6-1 and TRBJ1-2, with D maybe TRBD1 (5 bases). Looked up from germline, CDR1 is MNHNS and CDR2 is SASEGT. CDR3 length: 12 amino acids. Trimming pared 2 bases from V and 6 bases from J, leaving 7 bases between. The CDR3 DNA sequence: TGTGCCAGCAGTGAATCGGGGGATGGCTACACCTTC. Translation: CASSESGDGYTF.

V usage is TRBV7-6 and J usage is TRBJ2-1; D is unclear. Trimming shortened V by 1 base and J by 1 base, and 8 bases separated the two germline ends. The CDR3 runs to 15 residues. Germline CDR1 is SGHVS and CDR2 is FNYEAQ. CDR3 nucleotides: TGTGCCAGCAGCTTAGGTCTGGGGTCCTACAATGAGCAGTTCTTC. It translates to CASSLGLGSYNEQFF.

The chain carries TRBV7-9 and TRBJ2-7; 12 bases line up with TRBD2. There are 18 residues in the CDR3. Unmatched junction bases numbered 14, after V lost 4 bases and J lost 4 bases. Germline CDR1 reads SEHNR; CDR2 reads FQNEAQ (reference sequence). CDR3 protein: CASSSGGTSGLDAYEQYF. CDR3 DNA sequence: TGTGCCAGCAGCTCAGGGGGGACTAGCGGGTTAGATGCGTACGAGCAGTACTTC.

V usage is TRBV4-2 and J usage is TRBJ2-7; D unclear. CDR3 length: 13 residues. Per germline, CDR1 LGHNA and CDR2 YNFKEQ. Trimming removed 0 bases from V and 4 bases from J, with 7 bases in between. The CDR3, as DNA: TGTGCCAGCAGCCAAGAGGAGAGGTACGAGCAGTACTTC. Translating gives CASSQEERYEQYF.

The chain is built from TRBV11-1 and TRBJ2-3; possibly TRBD1 for D (5 bases). V was cut by 2 bases and J by 2 bases, with 8 bases left in between. Germline V gives CDR1 SGHAT, CDR2 FQDESV (reference sequence). CDR3 length equals 14 residues. CDR3 sequence: CASSLQGYTDTQYF. DNA for the CDR3: TGTGCCAGCAGCTTACAGGGTTACACAGATACGCAGTATTTT.

Regarding this clonotype: Given the absence of the conserved phenylalanine or tryptophan at the CDR3 end, a read error is likely. V usage is TRBV27 and J usage is TRBJ2-1; 8 positions agree with TRBD2. Germline values: CDR1 MNHEY, CDR2 SMNVEV (reference sequence). Unmatched junction bases numbered 6, after V lost 5 bases and J lost 0 bases. This CDR3 comprises 16 residues. The CDR3 region is CASSPSAGDSYNEQFL. The DNA for the CDR3 is TGTGCCAGCAGTCCTTCAGCGGGAGACTCCTACAATGAGCAGTTCCTC.

The table lists this clonotype with a few counts. The V and J genes are TRBV6-6 and TRBJ1-2; weak D call: TRBD1 (5 bases). Trimming removed 2 bases from V and 7 bases from J, with 14 bases in between. The CDR3 covers 14 residues. Germline CDR1 is MNHNY and CDR2 is SVGAGI (reference sequence). The CDR3 sequence: CASSYEGQEGGYTF. The CDR3 DNA reads TGTGCCAGCAGTTACGAGGGGCAGGAAGGTGGCTACACCTTC.

This clonotype appeared once. The rearrangement links TRBV5-4 to TRBJ2-5; 7 positions agree with TRBD2. The CDR3 consists of 16 residues. In germline, CDR1 is SGHNT, CDR2 YYREEE (reference sequence). Losses at the gene ends were 2 bases for V and 5 bases for J; bases not matched to a gene: 12. CDR3 region: CASSLASGGMGETQYF. The DNA for the CDR3 is TGTGCCAGCAGCTTAGCTTCGGGAGGAATGGGTGAGACCCAGTACTTC.

J is TRBJ2-3 and V is TRBV7-9; D unresolved. The CDR3 loop spans 14 amino acids. V was shortened by 5 bases and J by 4 bases, with 13 bases between the two germline ends. CDR1 is SEHNR and CDR2 is FQNEAQ in the germline V gene (reference sequence). CDR3 in amino acids: CASSPRIGADTQYF. CDR3 DNA sequence: TGTGCCAGCAGCCCCCGAATAGGTGCAGATACGCAGTATTTT. Based on the CDR3 plus reference TRBV7-9 and TRBJ2-3, the full variable domain is DTGVSQNPRHKITKRGQNVTFRCDPISEHNRLYWYRQTLGQGPEFLTYFQNEAQLEKSRLLSDRFSAERPKGSFSTLEIQRTEQGDSAMYLCASSPRIGADTQYFGPGTRLTVL.

The chain employs TRBV20-1 and TRBJ2-7; no definite D call. The germline CDR1 and CDR2 sequences are DFQATT and SNEGSKA (reference sequence). V was shortened by 3 bases and J by 0 bases, with 12 bases between the two germline ends. The length of the CDR3 is 14 residues. CDR3 sequence reads: CSARATPSSYEQYF. The CDR3 DNA is TGCAGTGCTAGGGCCACTCCTAGCTCCTACGAGCAGTACTTC.

The rearrangement joins TRBV2 to TRBJ2-3; 7 bases fit TRBD2. Germline CDR1 SNHLY, CDR2 FYNNEI. There are 15 residues in the CDR3. J was trimmed by 2 bases and V by 6 bases; bases with no gene match: 8. The CDR3 region has the DNA TGTGCCAGCAGCCCCCAGCGGGGCCCCACAGATACGCAGTATTTT. Its protein is CASSPQRGPTDTQYF.

As DNA, the CDR3 is TGTGCCAGCATCTCCCCGCTGACCTACAATGAGCAGTTCTTC. It yields the protein CASISPLTYNEQFF. The V gene is TRBV28, the J gene TRBJ2-1; D ambiguous. Germline CDR1 MDHEN, CDR2 SYDVKM. This CDR3 is 14 amino acids long. The V and J ends lost 7 bases and 2 bases respectively, with 12 bases between them. The full variable domain, with the rest looked up from reference TRBV28 and TRBJ2-1, is DVKVTQSSRYLVKRTGEKVFLECVQDMDHENMFWYRQDPGLGLRLIYFSYDVKMKEKGDIPEGYSVSREKKERFSLILESASTNQTSMYLCASISPLTYNEQFFGPGTRLTVL.

Of note for this clonotype: One end of the junction does not line up with germline, which may come from a read error. The rearrangement joins TRBV5-4 to TRBJ1-5; D unresolved. CDR1 and CDR2 from the germline V gene are SGHNT and YYREEE (reference sequence). The CDR3 covers 14 residues. CDR3 loop: CARSLAGANQPQHF. The CDR3 nucleotides read TGTGCCCGCAGCCTGGCTGGCGCTAATCAGCCCCAGCATTTT.

The V and J genes are TRBV9 and TRBJ1-1; no firm D call. The ends were cut back, 1 base at V and 0 bases at J, with 7 bases in the middle. Germline V gene data show CDR1 as SGDLS and CDR2 as YYNGEE. This CDR3 contains 14 residues. The CDR3 DNA reads as TGTGCCAGCAGCGTATCCGGAATGAACACTGAAGCTTTCTTT. It is translated as CASSVSGMNTEAFF.

This clonotype showed up just once. A read error is possible here, since a much larger clone lies one base away. This rearrangement joins TRBV7-2 to TRBJ1-1; 7 positions agree with TRBD1. The CDR3 loop spans 14 amino acids. J gave up 1 base and V 6 bases, and 5 bases lay outside the gene matches. Germline V lookup: CDR1 SGHTA, CDR2 FQGNSA. CDR3 sequence reads: CASRRQGRNTEAFF. The CDR3 DNA sequence: TGTGCCAGCAGACGACAGGGCAGGAACACTGAAGCTTTCTTT.

About this clonotype: One junction end disagrees with the germline gene, perhaps due to a read error. The rearrangement joins TRBV28 to TRBJ1-1, with D unresolved. This CDR3 is 13 amino acids long. Germline CDR1 and CDR2: MDHEN and SYDVKM. For the CDR3, the DNA is TGTGCCAGCAATGAAGGACGGTTAACTAAAGCTTTATTT. Its protein product is CASNEGRLTKALF.

The chain joins TRBV29-1 to TRBJ2-5; 8 positions match TRBD1. Germline V lookup: CDR1 SQVTM, CDR2 ANQGSEA. J was trimmed by 4 bases and V by 3 bases; bases with no gene match: 7. The CDR3 is 14 residues long. In nucleotides, the CDR3 is TGCAGCGTTGAGGCGCGGACAGGGAGAGAGACCCAGTACTTC. Protein product: CSVEARTGRETQYF.

This clonotype was counted a single time. The V call is TRBV6-5, the J call TRBJ2-7, with 9 nucleotides matching TRBD2. The length of the CDR3 is 16 residues. CDR1 is MNHEY, CDR2 SVGAGI, per germline. The J segment lost 6 bases and the V segment lost 6 bases, leaving 15 bases of the junction unmatched. As DNA, the CDR3 is TGTGCCAGCAGCCAAGGCGGGGGGGCCCCCAGGGGCGAGCAGTACTTC. This codes for CASSQGGGAPRGEQYF.